Each of the 29 T cell receptor beta chains below was sequenced from the same sample in a study of blood T cell repertoires in COVID-19. Sequencing was performed with immunoSEQ multiplex PCR; in TCRdb, only in-frame clones are kept and a portion is missing. The sample has fewer than 450,000 clones, roughly 87% seen once. The sample consisted of PBMCs or T cells enriched from blood (not recorded which). The receptors shown here come from a woman aged 25-40 years who had recovered from COVID-19.

On this clone itself: Other DNA sequences in this specimen translate into the identical CDR3. The chain joins TRBV5-1 to TRBJ2-5, with 13 bases lining up with TRBD2. Trimming cost V 4 bases and J 2 bases; bases outside gene matches: 2. The CDR3 runs 15 residues. The germline CDR1 and CDR2 sequences are SGHRS and YFSETQ. CDR3 protein: CASSKGLAGQETQYF. CDR3 coding DNA: TGCGCCAGCAGCAAGGGACTAGCGGGGCAAGAGACCCAGTACTTC.

V and J are TRBV7-9 and TRBJ1-1; D might be TRBD1 (6 bases). The CDR3 length is 15 residues. V was shortened by 4 bases and J by 0 bases, with 12 bases between the two germline ends. From germline, CDR1 is SEHNR and CDR2 FQNEAQ (reference sequence). CDR3 in DNA: TGTGCCAGCAGCTCTATGGACAGCATGAACACTGAAGCTTTCTTT. Translation gives CASSSMDSMNTEAFF.

V gene TRBV7-8 combines with J gene TRBJ2-5; 10 bases are shared with TRBD1. V lost 5 bases to trimming and J lost 5 bases; unmatched junction nucleotides: 11. CDR3 length equals 16 residues. Germline V gene data show CDR1 as SGHVS and CDR2 as FQNEAQ. CDR3 loop: CASSSYDRGRGETQYF. CDR3 DNA: TGTGCCAGCAGCAGCTACGACAGGGGGCGTGGGGAGACCCAGTACTTC.

J is TRBJ2-5 and V is TRBV19; 10 bases line up with TRBD1. Germline CDR1 and CDR2: LNHDA and SQIVND (reference sequence). The CDR3 consists of 15 residues. V trimming: 4 bases; J trimming: 4 bases; junction bases outside the gene matches: 6. CDR3 nucleotides: TGTGCCAGTAGTACCCCCGGGACAGGGGCAGAGACCCAGTACTTC. Translated, it gives CASSTPGTGAETQYF. Complete variable domain (other parts from reference TRBV19 and TRBJ2-5): DGGITQSPKYLFRKEGQNVTLSCEQNLNHDAMYWYRQDPGQGLRLIYYSQIVNDFQKGDIAEGYSVSREKKESFPLTVTSAQKNPTAFYLCASSTPGTGAETQYFGPGTRLLVL.

The gene calls are TRBV18 and TRBJ1-1, with D perhaps matching TRBD1 (5 bases). CDR3 length: 13 amino acids. CDR1 is KGHSH and CDR2 is LQKENI in the germline V gene. Trimming took 5 bases from V and 1 from J, leaving 8 bases between them. The chain's CDR3 is CASSNTGNTEAFF. Written as DNA, the CDR3 is TGTGCCAGCTCAAATACAGGGAACACTGAAGCTTTCTTT. Full variable domain (remainder filled in from reference TRBV18 and TRBJ1-1): NAGVMQNPRHLVRRRGQEARLRCSPMKGHSHVYWYRQLPEEGLKFMVYLQKENIIDESGMPKERFSAEFPKEGPSILRIQQVVRGDSAAYFCASSNTGNTEAFFGQGTRLTVV.

About this clone: Other nucleotide sequences in the sample specify the same CDR3. The chain has TRBV28 and TRBJ1-2; D remains unclear. The V end was cut by 3 bases, the J end by 2 bases, with 7 bases between. Germline lookup yields CDR1 MDHEN and CDR2 SYDVKM. CDR3 size: 13 residues. CDR3 in amino acids: CASSFTGNYGYTF. CDR3 DNA sequence: TGTGCCAGCAGTTTCACGGGGAACTATGGCTACACCTTC.

The CDR3, as DNA: TGTGCCACCCGCCAGGAACAGGGTGTTTCTGGGGCCAACGTCCTGACTTTC. Translated, it gives CATRQEQGVSGANVLTF. V usage is TRBV19 and J usage is TRBJ2-6, with TRBD1 as a possible D gene (6 bases). The germline CDR1 and CDR2 sequences are LNHDA and SQIVND (reference sequence). This CDR3 is built from 17 residues. V was cut by 10 bases and J by 1 base, with 20 bases left in between.

The chain recombines TRBV13 with TRBJ2-7; 12 nucleotides align to TRBD1. CDR1 PRHDT and CDR2 FYEKMQ come from the germline V gene (reference sequence). With V trimmed by 5 bases and J by 10 bases, 18 bases remained unmatched. The CDR3 runs to 17 residues. The CDR3 loop is CASSTLTAGQGATPQYF. CDR3 sequence (DNA): TGTGCCAGCAGCACCCTAACCGCGGGACAGGGGGCTACTCCCCAGTACTTC.

This clone was recorded only once. CDR3 DNA sequence: TGTGCCAGTAGTATGGCACAGTACAACTATGGCTACACCTTC. It specifies CASSMAQYNYGYTF. The genes are TRBV19 and TRBJ1-2; D is ambiguous. The CDR3 spans 14 residues. Germline V CDR1 and CDR2: LNHDA, SQIVND (reference sequence). Trimming took off 3 bases at V and 2 bases at J, with 10 bases between the two ends.

The chain combines TRBV4-3 with TRBJ2-3; 8 bases agree with TRBD2. V was clipped by 1 base and J by 4 bases; unmatched bases: 16. Germline CDR1 and CDR2: LGHNA and YSLEER. The CDR3 consists of 19 residues. CDR3 bases: TGCGCCAGCAGCCAAGGGCGAATACTGGGACTAGATAATGCAGATACGCAGTATTTT. Encoded protein: CASSQGRILGLDNADTQYF.

This chain links TRBV15 with TRBJ2-2, with 9 bases aligning to TRBD2. V dropped 7 bases and J dropped 1; count of bases not matched to a gene: 7. This CDR3 is built from 16 residues. Looked up from germline, CDR1 is LNHNV and CDR2 is YYDKDF (reference sequence). The CDR3 nucleotides are TGTGCCACCACGCCAGCGGGGGGCCTGAACACCGGGGAGCTGTTTTTT. It yields the protein CATTPAGGLNTGELFF.

The gene calls are TRBV19 and TRBJ1-1; no reliable D call. The CDR3 consists of 12 residues. CDR1 is LNHDA, CDR2 SQIVND, per germline (reference sequence). With 1 base removed from V and 7 bases from J, the gap between germline ends came to 7 bases. CDR3 in DNA: TGTGCCAGTAGTATAGGGGGAGATGAAGCTTTCTTT. It is translated as CASSIGGDEAFF.

The rearrangement joins TRBV29-1 to TRBJ1-1; D might be TRBD1 (5 bases). Trimming removed 8 bases at V and 1 base at J, with 14 bases between. Germline CDR1 is SQVTM and CDR2 is ANQGSEA. The CDR3 has 13 amino acids. As DNA, the CDR3 is TGCAGCACCCAGGGAGGCCCGAACACTGAAGCTTTCTTT. This codes for CSTQGGPNTEAFF.

The gene calls are TRBV5-6 and TRBJ1-1, with D unclear. This CDR3 is 14 amino acids long. The germline V gene encodes CDR1 SGHDT and CDR2 YYEEEE. Between the trimmed V and J ends, which lost 4 bases and 4 bases, there was a span of 14 bases. The CDR3 region is CASSPAGGLTEAFF. The CDR3 DNA reads TGTGCCAGCAGCCCGGCTGGAGGGCTCACTGAAGCTTTCTTT.

The rearrangement uses TRBV10-2 and TRBJ2-3; D unresolved. The germline V and J ends were trimmed by 1 base and 0 bases, with 11 bases remaining between them. The germline V gene encodes CDR1 WSHSY and CDR2 SAAADI. The CDR3 length is 16 residues. CDR3 DNA: TGCGCCAGCAGTGAGTTTCAGCGATCTAGCACAGATACGCAGTATTTT. Protein: CASSEFQRSSTDTQYF.

The chain employs TRBV5-1 and TRBJ1-2, with 9 bases fitting TRBD1. CDR3 size: 13 residues. V trimming: 4 bases; J trimming: 8 bases; junction bases outside the gene matches: 6. CDR1 SGHRS and CDR2 YFSETQ come from the germline V gene. The CDR3 bases are TGCGCCAGCAGCATACGGACAGGGGACGGCTACACCTTC. Encoded protein: CASSIRTGDGYTF. Full variable domain (missing parts from reference TRBV5-1 and TRBJ1-2): KAGVTQTPRYLIKTRGQQVTLSCSPISGHRSVSWYQQTPGQGLQFLFEYFSETQRNKGNFPGRFSGRQFSNSRSEMNVSTLELGDSALYLCASSIRTGDGYTFGSGTRLTVV.

This chain links TRBV5-1 with TRBJ2-7; 8 bases are a match to TRBD1. The CDR3 runs to 14 residues. CDR1 SGHRS and CDR2 YFSETQ come from the germline V gene. V was clipped by 1 base and J by 5 bases; unmatched bases: 5. The CDR3 loop reads CASSLTGGGDEQYF. The CDR3 DNA is TGCGCCAGCAGCTTGACAGGGGGTGGAGACGAGCAGTACTTC.

In this sample, this clone turned up a few times. The CDR3 loop is CAWSPLYGYTF. DNA of the CDR3: TGTGCCTGGAGTCCCCTCTATGGCTACACCTTC. The chain has TRBV30 and TRBJ1-2, with D unresolved. V was shortened by 2 bases and J by 4 bases, with 5 bases between the two germline ends. CDR1 and CDR2 from the germline V gene are GTSNPN and SVGIG (reference sequence). The CDR3 consists of 11 residues.

The chain recombines TRBV19 with TRBJ1-1; D is possibly TRBD1 (5 bases). CDR1 LNHDA and CDR2 SQIVND come from the germline V gene (reference sequence). The ends were cut back, 2 bases at V and 7 bases at J, with 14 bases in the middle. CDR3 size: 14 residues. CDR3: CASSIRGEELEAFF. The CDR3 DNA follows: TGTGCCAGTAGTATACGGGGGGAGGAGCTTGAAGCTTTCTTT.

The table lists this clone with a count of one. The chain has TRBV5-6 and TRBJ2-7, with 7 bases matching TRBD1. The V and J ends lost 4 bases and 0 bases, in that order; junction bases with no gene match: 7. Germline CDR1 and CDR2: SGHDT and YYEEEE. The CDR3 runs to 15 residues. CDR3 nucleotide sequence: TGTGCCAGCAGCCCTGTAGGGACAGTCTCCTACGAGCAGTACTTC. Translated: CASSPVGTVSYEQYF.

V is TRBV28 and J is TRBJ2-7, with 8 bases identical to TRBD1. Germline V gives CDR1 MDHEN, CDR2 SYDVKM. This CDR3 is built from 15 residues. V shed 7 bases, J shed 7 bases, and the junction held 15 bases outside the gene matches. In nucleotides, the CDR3 is TGTGCCAGCAACCTAGGGGCACAGGGGGATGGTGAGCAGTACTTC. It translates to CASNLGAQGDGEQYF. Based on the CDR3 plus reference TRBV28 and TRBJ2-7, the full variable domain is DVKVTQSSRYLVKRTGEKVFLECVQDMDHENMFWYRQDPGLGLRLIYFSYDVKMKEKGDIPEGYSVSREKKERFSLILESASTNQTSMYLCASNLGAQGDGEQYFGPGTRLTVT.

The chain uses TRBV13 and TRBJ1-6, with D tentatively TRBD1 (6 bases). The CDR3 contains 15 residues. The V end lost 2 bases, the J end lost 10 bases, and 15 bases lay between the germline ends. The germline gives CDR1 PRHDT, CDR2 FYEKMQ (reference sequence). CDR3 in DNA: TGTGCCAGCAGCTTATCAGCGGGGGCAGGGTCACCCCTCCACTTT. Protein product: CASSLSAGAGSPLHF.

The chain joins TRBV6-5 to TRBJ2-1; TRBD2 agrees at 13 bases. V gave up 6 bases and J gave up 4 bases; unmatched junction bases: 3. Germline CDR1 reads MNHEY; CDR2 reads SVGAGI. This CDR3 comprises 15 residues. The CDR3 sequence is CASSRTSGGYNEQFF. The CDR3 DNA reads TGTGCCAGCAGCAGGACTAGCGGGGGTTACAATGAGCAGTTCTTC.

The genes are TRBV6-5 and TRBJ1-2; TRBD1 might be the D (5 bases). The CDR3 consists of 14 residues. Trimming left V 2 bases short and J 8 bases short, with 15 bases between. The V gene's germline CDR1 is MNHEY and CDR2 SVGAGI. The CDR3 nucleotides read TGTGCCAGCAGTTACGGCAGGGTACCTTTGGGCTACACCTTC. The encoded protein is CASSYGRVPLGYTF.

The chain has TRBV5-4 and TRBJ2-7; the D gene is possibly TRBD2 (6 bases). V was pared by 4 bases and J by 2 bases, with 16 bases between. The length of the CDR3 is 15 residues. Germline lookup yields CDR1 SGHNT and CDR2 YYREEE (reference sequence). CDR3 protein: CASSGGFGGTYEQYF. In DNA form, the CDR3 reads TGTGCCAGCAGCGGGGGGTTTGGAGGTACCTACGAGCAGTACTTC.

V and J are TRBV10-3 and TRBJ2-7; 8 nucleotides line up with TRBD2. Germline V gene lookup returns CDR1 ENHRY and CDR2 SYGVKD. This CDR3 is 16 amino acids long. V lost 0 bases to trimming and J lost 5 bases; unmatched junction nucleotides: 9. The CDR3 DNA reads TGTGCCATCAGTGAGTCTTTTACCGGGGGGGCCAACGAGCAGTACTTC. Translated, it gives CAISESFTGGANEQYF.

This clone was counted a few times. The chain couples TRBV6-5 to TRBJ2-7, with 9 bases identical to TRBD1. The trim removed 2 bases at V and 3 bases at J, leaving 2 bases unmatched. CDR3 length: 14 amino acids. Germline lookup yields CDR1 MNHEY and CDR2 SVGAGI. CDR3 DNA sequence: TGTGCCAGCAGTTACCTGGGACAGGGCTACGAGCAGTACTTC. Its translation: CASSYLGQGYEQYF.

In nucleotides, the CDR3 is TGTGCCAGCAGCGCCCGGGAATACACTGAAGCTTTCTTT. It codes for CASSAREYTEAFF. V gene TRBV7-9 combines with J gene TRBJ1-1, with D unresolved. Trimming shortened V by 5 bases and J by 3 bases, and 10 bases separated the two germline ends. In germline, CDR1 is SEHNR, CDR2 FQNEAQ (reference sequence). This CDR3 contains 13 residues.

V gene TRBV7-2 combines with J gene TRBJ2-3, with 11 bases matching TRBD2. Trimming cost V 2 bases and J 4 bases; bases outside gene matches: 5. The germline gives CDR1 SGHTA, CDR2 FQGNSA. This CDR3 is built from 16 residues. The CDR3 sequence: CASSLNSGGVADTQYF. CDR3 in DNA: TGTGCCAGCAGCTTAAATAGCGGGGGGGTTGCAGATACGCAGTATTTT.